The 20 T cell receptor beta chains reported below all come from one sample, sequenced in a study of blood T cell repertoires in COVID-19. Assay: immunoSEQ multiplex PCR; the TCRdb copy retains only in-frame clones and omits some. The sample lists approximately 150,000 clones, roughly 86% seen once, with nearly 0.95% in the top ten. Sequenced: peripheral blood. Receptors originate from a woman aged 45 to 65 with acute or convalescent COVID-19.

J is TRBJ2-7 and V is TRBV7-9, with TRBD2 matching 11 bases. Germline V gene lookup returns CDR1 SEHNR and CDR2 FQNEAQ (reference sequence). This CDR3 has 14 amino acids. The J segment lost 2 bases and the V segment lost 5 bases, leaving 2 bases of the junction unmatched. CDR3: CASSMGLAAYEQYF. CDR3 in DNA: TGTGCCAGCAGCATGGGACTAGCGGCCTACGAGCAGTACTTC.

A single count supports this clone. The V gene is TRBV7-6, the J gene TRBJ2-5; D is uncertain. The CDR3 extends over 15 amino acids. Germline-derived CDR1 and CDR2 are SGHVS and FNYEAQ. Deletions cut 2 bases from V and 4 bases from J, with 14 bases between. Here the CDR3 DNA reads TGTGCCAGCAGCTTAAGAAACTTATTACCAGAGACCCAGTACTTC. It codes for CASSLRNLLPETQYF.

V gene TRBV18 combines with J gene TRBJ1-2, with D possibly matching TRBD1 (6 bases). Germline V gives CDR1 KGHSH, CDR2 LQKENI. The CDR3 contains 17 residues. V shed 3 bases and J shed 2 bases, with 19 bases lying between them. CDR3 coding DNA: TGTGCCAGCTCACCGAGGACAGATAGTCCTACCAACTATGGCTACACCTTC. Residues: CASSPRTDSPTNYGYTF.

The chain links TRBV11-3 to TRBJ2-1; a possible D gene is TRBD1 (6 bases). This CDR3 contains 15 residues. The ends were cut back, 5 bases at V and 0 bases at J, with 11 bases in the middle. The V gene's germline CDR1 is SGHNT and CDR2 YENEEA. Written as DNA, the CDR3 is TGTGCCAGCAGCACCCGGGACAACTCCTACAATGAGCAGTTCTTC. This gives the protein CASSTRDNSYNEQFF.

The gene calls are TRBV5-1 and TRBJ1-2; possibly TRBD1 for D (6 bases). Trimming left V 4 bases short and J 0 bases short, with 13 bases between. CDR3 length: 15 amino acids. Germline V lookup: CDR1 SGHRS, CDR2 YFSETQ. In nucleotides, the CDR3 is TGCGCCAGCAGCCCCCTCTGGACAGCTAACTATGGCTACACCTTC. Its translation: CASSPLWTANYGYTF.

The chain links TRBV30 to TRBJ2-5, with no clear D. The CDR3 extends over 11 amino acids. Trimming left V 2 bases short and J 5 bases short, with 6 bases between. The germline CDR1 and CDR2 sequences are GTSNPN and SVGIG (reference sequence). The CDR3 here is CAWSSGETQYF. The CDR3 DNA reads TGTGCCTGGAGTTCCGGGGAGACCCAGTACTTC.

The chain recombines TRBV24-1 with TRBJ2-1, with 7 bases fitting TRBD1. This CDR3 is built from 16 residues. J lost 3 bases, V lost 4 bases, and 8 bases had no gene match. Per the germline V gene, CDR1 is KGHDR and CDR2 is SFDVKD. In DNA form, the CDR3 reads TGTGCCACCAGTGACTCCACCGGGACAGACTACAATGAGCAGTTCTTC. Its translation is CATSDSTGTDYNEQFF.

The rearrangement uses TRBV6-1 and TRBJ2-7; TRBD1 matches 10 bases. Germline values: CDR1 MNHNS, CDR2 SASEGT. The CDR3 length is 15 residues. V trimming: 3 bases; J trimming: 4 bases; junction bases outside the gene matches: 6. CDR3 loop: CASSEGPGQGYEQYF. In nucleotides, the CDR3 is TGTGCCAGCAGTGAGGGTCCGGGACAGGGGTACGAGCAGTACTTC.

V is TRBV24-1 and J is TRBJ2-1; tentatively, D is TRBD2 (5 bases). V dropped 4 bases and J dropped 5 bases, with 14 bases sitting between them. This CDR3 region has 15 residues. Germline V gene data show CDR1 as KGHDR and CDR2 as SFDVKD. For the CDR3, the DNA is TGTGCCACCAGTGACCATCCTGGACTCGACAATGAGCAGTTCTTC. This translates into CATSDHPGLDNEQFF.

The CDR3 DNA sequence: TGCGCCAGCAGCTTAATTTACTCGACAGGGAATAAGGATGAAGCTTTCTTT. This translates into CASSLIYSTGNKDEAFF. The chain links TRBV5-1 to TRBJ1-1, with 7 bases aligning to TRBD1. The CDR3 contains 17 residues. From germline, CDR1 is SGHRS and CDR2 YFSETQ. With V trimmed by 2 bases and J by 7 bases, 17 bases remained unmatched.

The J gene is TRBJ2-7, the V gene TRBV5-1; 8 bases match TRBD2. CDR1 is SGHRS and CDR2 is YFSETQ in the germline V gene. The J segment lost 5 bases and the V segment lost 4 bases, leaving 8 bases of the junction unmatched. The CDR3 spans 14 residues. The CDR3 spells CASSPGQAGDEQYF. The CDR3 region has the DNA TGCGCCAGCAGCCCCGGTCAAGCGGGAGACGAGCAGTACTTC.

The gene calls are TRBV25-1 and TRBJ1-2, with 8 bases aligning to TRBD1. The trim removed 3 bases at V and 5 bases at J, leaving 8 bases unmatched. Germline V gene lookup returns CDR1 MGHDK and CDR2 SYGVNS. CDR3 length: 15 amino acids. CDR3 sequence reads: CASSDRTGTIYGYTF. The CDR3 region has the DNA TGTGCCAGCAGTGATAGGACAGGGACAATTTATGGCTACACCTTC.

V is TRBV4-2 and J is TRBJ2-1, with 7 bases fitting TRBD2. After removal of 2 bases from V and 0 bases from J, the junction contained 7 bases not matched to a gene. The CDR3 is made up of 17 amino acids. CDR1 is LGHNA, CDR2 YNFKEQ, per germline. CDR3 sequence reads: CASSQYYGRPSYNEQFF. DNA for the CDR3: TGTGCCAGCAGCCAATACTACGGGAGGCCCTCCTACAATGAGCAGTTCTTC.

The chain is built from TRBV3-1 (or the pseudogene TRBV3-2) and TRBJ2-1, with 9 bases identical to TRBD2. Germline trimming cut 0 bases from V and 13 bases from J; bases unmatched to any gene: 13. The germline V gene has CDR1 LGHDT and CDR2 YNNKEL (reference sequence). The CDR3 loop spans 16 amino acids. CDR3 bases: TGTGCCAGCAGCCAAGATTTGTCTTCCGCGGGAGGGCCCCAGTTCTTC. This translates into CASSQDLSSAGGPQFF.

The genes are TRBV12-3 or TRBV12-4 and TRBJ1-6, with D possibly matching TRBD1 (6 bases). The CDR3 is 13 amino acids. V lost 5 bases to trimming and J lost 15 bases, with 17 bases between them. This CDR3 is CASSPRTVPLLHF. CDR3 DNA sequence: TGTGCCAGCAGTCCGCGGACAGTTCCCCTCCTCCACTTT.

The chain uses TRBV18 and TRBJ2-7; D might be TRBD2 (6 bases). The V gene's germline CDR1 is KGHSH and CDR2 LQKENI. V shed 0 bases and J shed 5 bases, with 14 bases lying between them. The length of the CDR3 is 15 residues. The CDR3 sequence is CASSPPGLTGDEQYF. The DNA of the CDR3 is TGTGCCAGCTCACCACCAGGATTAACGGGGGACGAGCAGTACTTC.

The rearrangement uses TRBV6-5 and TRBJ2-6; D gene unclear. V lost 5 bases, J lost 4 bases, and 9 bases lay in between. This CDR3 is 14 amino acids long. Germline CDR1 is MNHEY and CDR2 is SVGAGI. DNA for the CDR3: TGTGCCAGCAGTCCAGGATCGGGGGCCAACGTCCTGACTTTC. It is translated as CASSPGSGANVLTF.

The chain is built from TRBV11-3 and TRBJ2-7, with D unresolved. Between the trimmed V and J ends, which lost 1 base and 0 bases, there was a span of 7 bases. This CDR3 comprises 14 residues. CDR1 is SGHNT, CDR2 YENEEA, per germline. The CDR3 nucleotides read TGTGCCAGCAGCTTAGGTGGCAGCTCCTACGAGCAGTACTTC. Translation gives CASSLGGSSYEQYF.

The chain has TRBV18 and TRBJ1-5, with D possibly TRBD1 on 6 matching bases. The germline V gene encodes CDR1 KGHSH and CDR2 LQKENI. The V end was cut by 5 bases, the J end by 3 bases, with 17 bases between. There are 16 residues in the CDR3. DNA for the CDR3: TGTGCCAGCTCATCAAATCCCCAGGGGAACAATCAGCCCCAGCATTTT. It codes for CASSSNPQGNNQPQHF.

This chain links TRBV10-1 with TRBJ2-3; 7 positions agree with TRBD2. This CDR3 is built from 17 residues. The V segment lost 3 bases and the J segment 3 bases; nucleotides outside the gene matches: 12. The germline gives CDR1 WNHNN, CDR2 SYGVQD (reference sequence). CDR3: CASSDRGVAGSTDTQYF. CDR3 DNA: TGCGCCAGCAGTGACCGAGGGGTAGCGGGTAGTACAGATACGCAGTATTTT.